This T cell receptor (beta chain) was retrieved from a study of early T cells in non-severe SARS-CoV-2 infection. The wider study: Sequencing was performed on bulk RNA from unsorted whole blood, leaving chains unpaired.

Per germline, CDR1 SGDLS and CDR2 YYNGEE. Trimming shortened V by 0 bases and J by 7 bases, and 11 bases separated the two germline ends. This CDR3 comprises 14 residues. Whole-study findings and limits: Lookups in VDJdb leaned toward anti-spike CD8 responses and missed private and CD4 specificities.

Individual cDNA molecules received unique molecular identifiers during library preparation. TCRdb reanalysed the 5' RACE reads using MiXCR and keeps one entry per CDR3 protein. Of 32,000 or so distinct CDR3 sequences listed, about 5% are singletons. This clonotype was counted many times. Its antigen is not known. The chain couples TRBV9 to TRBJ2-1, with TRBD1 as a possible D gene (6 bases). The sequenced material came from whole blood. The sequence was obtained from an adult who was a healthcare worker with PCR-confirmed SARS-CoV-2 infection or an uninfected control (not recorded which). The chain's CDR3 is CASSVVGAPNEQFF. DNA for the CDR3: TGTGCCAGCAGCGTAGTGGGGGCGCCGAATGAGCAGTTCTTC.